This T cell receptor beta chain was profiled in a study of shared clonotypes between healthy human individuals. Study-wide results and caveats: Blood was the only sampled material, and tissue repertoires likely differ. It was the non-shared clonotypes that had lower generation probabilities than clonotypes shared by all four donors.

With respect to this clone: Its antigen is unidentified.

Cells designated naive CD8 were CD45RO-negative and were positively selected for CCR7, with terminally differentiated effector memory CD45RA+ cells excluded. Donors, healthy HIV-negative adults, lacked recent acute infections or vaccinations. There are 13 residues in the CDR3. Trimming stripped 0 bases from V and 5 bases from J, with 9 bases between. CDR1 is SGHNT, CDR2 YYREEE, per germline (reference sequence). Original processing methods: As immunoSEQ supplied junction-only sequences (without quality scores), filtering differed. Profiling relied on immunoSEQ multiplex PCR, and the TCRdb table lists in-frame clones only, not all of them. V and J calls and clone size come straight from that table; D and trimming were deduced from the DNA. The table has millions of clones, about 92% seen once.

The genes are TRBV5-4 and TRBJ2-7; possibly TRBD2 for D (5 bases). The sample taken for sequencing was naive CD8+ T cells from PBMCs. The clonotype was recovered from a young man in good health. Some clones in this sample may be carry-over from other donors' samples. The CDR3 spells CASSLVKEDEQYF. In nucleotides, the CDR3 is TGTGCCAGCAGCTTGGTAAAGGAGGACGAGCAGTACTTC. Looking up the rest from reference TRBV5-4 and TRBJ2-7 gives the full variable domain: ETGVTQSPTHLIKTRGQQVTLRCSSQSGHNTVSWYQQALGQGPQFIFQYYREEENGRGNFPPRFSGLQFPNYSSELNVNALELDDSALYLCASSLVKEDEQYFGPGTRLTVT.